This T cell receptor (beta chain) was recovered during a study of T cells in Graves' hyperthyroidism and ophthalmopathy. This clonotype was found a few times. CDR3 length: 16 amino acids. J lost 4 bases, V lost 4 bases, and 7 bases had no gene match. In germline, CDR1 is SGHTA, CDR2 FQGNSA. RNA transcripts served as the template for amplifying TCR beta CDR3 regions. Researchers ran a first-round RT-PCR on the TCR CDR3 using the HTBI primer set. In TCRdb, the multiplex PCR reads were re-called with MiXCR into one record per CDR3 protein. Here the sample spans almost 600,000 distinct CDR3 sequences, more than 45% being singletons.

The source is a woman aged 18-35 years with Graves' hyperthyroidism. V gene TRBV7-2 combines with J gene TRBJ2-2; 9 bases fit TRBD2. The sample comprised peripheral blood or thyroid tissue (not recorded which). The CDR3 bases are TGTGCCAGCAGCTATCGAATACTAGCGGGCACCGGGGAGCTGTTTTTT. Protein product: CASSYRILAGTGELFF.